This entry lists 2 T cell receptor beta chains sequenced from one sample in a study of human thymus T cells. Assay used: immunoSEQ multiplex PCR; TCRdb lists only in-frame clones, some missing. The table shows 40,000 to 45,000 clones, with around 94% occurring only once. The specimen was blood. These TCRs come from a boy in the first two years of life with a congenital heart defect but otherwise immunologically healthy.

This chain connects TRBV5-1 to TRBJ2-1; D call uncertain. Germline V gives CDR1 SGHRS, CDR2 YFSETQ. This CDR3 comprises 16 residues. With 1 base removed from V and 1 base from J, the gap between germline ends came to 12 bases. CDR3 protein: CASSLLGSGSYNEQFF. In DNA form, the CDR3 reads TGCGCCAGCAGCTTGCTAGGGTCCGGATCCTACAATGAGCAGTTCTTC.

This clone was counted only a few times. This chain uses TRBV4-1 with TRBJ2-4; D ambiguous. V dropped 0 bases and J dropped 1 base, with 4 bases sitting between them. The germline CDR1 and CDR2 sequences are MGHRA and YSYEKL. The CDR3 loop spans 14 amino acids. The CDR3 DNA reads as TGCGCCAGCAGCCAAGACAGGGCCAAAAACATTCAGTACTTC. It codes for CASSQDRAKNIQYF.